This record covers a single T cell receptor beta chain. V shed 3 bases, J shed 2 bases, and the junction held 7 bases outside the gene matches. Per the germline V gene, CDR1 is SQVTM and CDR2 is ANQGSEA. CDR3 size: 14 residues. The repertoire was sequenced with immunoSEQ multiplex PCR; TCRdb's copy has only in-frame clones and lacks some. Here the sample spans 85,000 to 110,000 clones, 84% being singletons. The data derive from a study of T cell clones after liver transplantation. The overall study: Samples came from ITN030ST, which attempted immunosuppression withdrawal within 2 years of liver transplantation. Apart from a few HCV-positive recipients, transplants were for non-autoimmune, non-viral reasons.

The sample here was CD4+ T cells from blood, taken around 4 years after liver transplant. The receptor was derived from a human patient who received a liver transplant. Some of the T cells might come from the graft donor. The chain has TRBV29-1 and TRBJ2-7; the match to TRBD2 covers 7 bases. The CDR3 loop is CSVEGGTFTYEQYF. CDR3 in DNA: TGCAGCGTTGAGGGGGGGACCTTCACCTACGAGCAGTACTTC.